The sequence of this T cell receptor beta chain was determined in a study of blood T cells in healthy people across ages (dated by TCRdb to the mid-2010s). Broadly, across the study: Template switching captured roughly one uniquely barcoded TCR beta cDNA molecule per two T cells in model experiments. Four age groups were formed from the donors: young (average roughly 16 years), middle-aged (approximately 39), aged (about 62) and long-lived (approximately 80). To avoid experimental bias, donors of different ages were randomly spread across the sequencing lanes. The study analyzed two additional independent replicas of 1 million unique cDNA reads from the same blood draw for two donors, one aged 18 to 30 and one aged 80 or older. To track age-related changes in TCR beta repertoire diversity, the study relied on deep sequencing normalized with unique cDNA molecular identifiers. Findings and caveats that apply to the study as a whole: Donor CMV infection status was unknown, potentially confounding age-related changes in expanded clonotypes. Compared with the aged group, the long-lived group had more naive CD4+ T cells, fewer expanded clones and increased TCR diversity, suggesting age selection. Estimates of total diversity from one million sequenced T cells were regarded as lower bounds and underestimates. A strong correlation was found between observed TCR beta diversity and the percentage of naive T cells measured by flow cytometry. Observed TCR beta diversity per million T cells fell roughly linearly with age, and a significant reduction was already apparent by age around 40. Since profiling was done on bulk unsorted PBMCs, naive and antigen-experienced compartments could not be conclusively compared.

Library preparation was by 5' RACE. The instrument was an Illumina HiSeq 2500. A second roughly 6 to 11 cycle PCR used a sample-barcoded 5' primer and a J-beta primer mix. Each TCR beta cDNA molecule received a unique molecular identifier from a template-switch 5' adaptor carrying 12 random nucleotides. At least 3 million CDR3-containing paired-end reads were obtained from each sample. All of the RNA was converted into first-strand cDNA using the Mint cDNA synthesis kit, with a TRBC-specific oligonucleotide serving as the primer. Following uracil-DNA glycosylase treatment, all cDNA underwent a first 18-cycle PCR with the universal primers M1SS and BC2_uni_R. In the paper's pipeline: For normalization, 1 million high-quality reads were randomly selected from each sample, with every read carrying a distinct molecular identifier. Reads with shared molecular identifiers were discarded instead of being binned into consensus sequences. MiTCR, run with a Q25 quality threshold and the strictest error-elimination algorithm, handled CDR3 identification, clonotype clustering and error correction. A nonparametric unseen species model using Euler transformation provided a lower-bound estimate of total TCR beta diversity. TCRdb reprocessed the public reads (quality trimming at Q25 with fastp, clone calling with MiXCR) and kept in-frame beta chains. Identical CDR3 proteins give one entry, which carries the most common genes and DNA. TCRdb's processing, not the authors' own work, is the source of the V and J calls. The sample has 600,000 to 800,000 distinct CDR3 sequences on record, 40% to 65% of them singletons. Roughly 12% of the sample is held by the ten biggest clonotypes.

The CDR3 runs 14 residues from the cysteine to the phenylalanine. Solely the CDR3 DNA is kept, with 42 bases framed from the first base. From a lookup of the germline V gene, CDR1 and CDR2 are SGHRS and YFSETQ. As for this clonotype: The clone's antigen remains unknown. The junction departs from germline at one end; a sequencing error may be responsible.

Systemically healthy Caucasian individuals from Russia, about 38 in total and aged about 6 to 90 years, were included as donors. About 10 milliliters of peripheral blood were collected from each donor into EDTA-treated Vacutainer tubes. Ficoll-Paque density-gradient centrifugation was used to isolate PBMCs, with at least 7 million per sample. Total RNA, at least 5 micrograms per sample, was extracted from PBMCs with Trizol reagent. The percentages of naive CD45RAhigh/CD27high T cells were determined by flow cytometry on a PBMC aliquot from every donor. The TCR originated in a woman older than 75 in good health. The chain employs TRBV5-1 and TRBJ2-7; the D gene lacks a confident call. The sequencing input was blood. At the DNA level, the sequence is TGCGCCAGCAGCTTGGAGCCGGCCCCCTACAAGCAGTACTTC. Its protein reads: CASSLEPAPYKQYF.